This section outlines one T cell receptor beta chain sequence together with its context. The antigen is not known. Generated by immunoSEQ multiplex PCR, the TCRdb table keeps only in-frame clones and is missing some. The repertoire holds fewer than 100,000 clones, with less than 85% as singletons. The sample comes from a study of Ad26.COV2.S vaccination and SARS-CoV-2 variants. V shed 1 base and J 0 bases; nucleotides not matched to a gene: 9. This CDR3 comprises 18 residues. Germline CDR1 and CDR2: MGHRA and YSYEKL. The study's findings and limits: Possible underestimation of total T cell responses by the TCR breadth and depth analyses was noted. Measurement of non-spike TCR breadth gave similar results in vaccine and placebo recipients. Marked by substantial breadth, spike-specific CD8+ and CD4+ T cell responses were reportedly seen after vaccination.

V usage is TRBV4-1 and J usage is TRBJ2-4, with TRBD2 matching over 7 bases. The sequencing here drew on peripheral blood, taken after recovery from COVID-19. This receptor was identified in a human donor who had recovered from COVID-19. The CDR3 loop reads CASSQGLARGLAKNIQYF. The DNA of the CDR3 is TGCGCCAGCAGCCAAGGACTAGCACGCGGCCTAGCCAAAAACATTCAGTACTTC.